Listed below are T cell receptor beta chains from one sample, sequenced in a study of T-cell reconstitution after alpha-beta-depleted transplantation in children. Each CDR3 protein gets one entry after TCRdb re-called the PCR reads with MiXCR. The table has hundreds of thousands of distinct CDR3 sequences, roughly 8.1% seen once. The source material was PBMCs, mostly from graft donor cells, sampled 360 days after TCRalphabeta/CD19-depleted stem cell transplant. The receptors derive from a male patient between 2 and 10 years old who had a stem cell transplant for acute myeloid leukemia, so the T cells may come from the graft donor. Both conserved end residues are part of each CDR3. Each record gives: CDR3 protein, J gene, V gene.

CASSQDPVAGGVSSYNEQFF,TRBJ2-1,TRBV3-1
CASSSGTANEKLFF,TRBJ1-4,TRBV6-5
CASSQDIGSAYEQYF,TRBJ2-7,TRBV3-1
CASSLLLIGDRMNTEAFF,TRBJ1-1,TRBV11-2
CSARDLRGVLGNQPQHF,TRBJ1-5,TRBV20-1
CASSYRTGGQPQHF,TRBJ1-5,TRBV6-5
CASSLRQPFVTGELFF,TRBJ2-2,TRBV5-1
CATTQDFGTTSTDTQYF,TRBJ2-3,TRBV3-1
CASSLVYRSTDTQYF,TRBJ2-3,TRBV11-2
CASSTGLPCNEQFF,TRBJ2-1,TRBV21-1
CSAPRLATNEKLSF,TRBJ1-4,TRBV20-1
CASSFLPGQGKTGELFF,TRBJ2-2,TRBV12-3/TRBV12-4
CASSSDRALNTGELFF,TRBJ2-2,TRBV11-2
CATSPGLAAYEQYF,TRBJ2-7,TRBV15
CASSFRTEVTYNEQFF,TRBJ2-1,TRBV7-9
CASTDSYLAANTGELFF,TRBJ2-2,TRBV6-1
CASSSIWGDMNTEAFF,TRBJ1-1,TRBV5-1
CASSSSGGRTKTQYF,TRBJ2-5,TRBV7-9
CASSHDPEHLHLEYF,TRBJ2-3,TRBV6-5
CASSLTSGGADTQYF,TRBJ2-3,TRBV5-5
CAISEDSLSSPLHF,TRBJ1-6,TRBV10-3
CASRGFGVSDRANTEAFF,TRBJ1-1,TRBV12-3/TRBV12-4
CASSQDRGRDEQYF,TRBJ2-7,TRBV4-3
CASSSPDRANYGYTF,TRBJ1-2,TRBV7-2
CSSTYGREAFF,TRBJ1-1,TRBV29-1
CASLGGDNEQFF,TRBJ2-1,TRBV5-1
CASSFSPLAGGVNEQFF,TRBJ2-1,TRBV27
CASSPRDLGYTF,TRBJ1-2,TRBV7-9
CASSVGSPMGGVRGGTEAFF,TRBJ1-1,TRBV9
CSVSGSVNEQYF,TRBJ2-7,TRBV20-1
CASSVVQQETQYF,TRBJ2-5,TRBV9
CASSLTGMNTEAFF,TRBJ1-1,TRBV5-1
CASTATGNTEAFF,TRBJ1-1,TRBV12-3/TRBV12-4